This T cell receptor beta chain was identified in a study of blood T cell repertoires in COVID-19. Study at large: From the United States, Italy and Spain came samples of acute and convalescent COVID-19. The analysed material was cDNA or gDNA that came from T cells, B-cell-depleted T cells, or PBMCs.

Germline CDR1 reads MNHEY; CDR2 reads SVGAGI. V shed 2 bases and J shed 11 bases, with 17 bases lying between them. The CDR3 has 14 residues. In the original analysis: Amplifying reference gene primers gave estimates of nucleated cell counts. Some clones are missing from TCRdb's copy, which holds only in-frame ones; the method was immunoSEQ multiplex PCR. V and J calls and clone size are copied from that table; D and trimming were computed from the DNA. The sample has roughly 29,000 clones; approximately 88% are singletons. This TCR derives from a man aged 80 or over with active COVID-19. Specimen: peripheral blood. V and J are TRBV6-5 and TRBJ2-3; D may be TRBD2 (5 bases). CDR3 protein: CASSYLTEVAKQYF. The CDR3 coding sequence is TGTGCCAGCAGTTACCTTACCGAGGTAGCGAAGCAGTATTTT.